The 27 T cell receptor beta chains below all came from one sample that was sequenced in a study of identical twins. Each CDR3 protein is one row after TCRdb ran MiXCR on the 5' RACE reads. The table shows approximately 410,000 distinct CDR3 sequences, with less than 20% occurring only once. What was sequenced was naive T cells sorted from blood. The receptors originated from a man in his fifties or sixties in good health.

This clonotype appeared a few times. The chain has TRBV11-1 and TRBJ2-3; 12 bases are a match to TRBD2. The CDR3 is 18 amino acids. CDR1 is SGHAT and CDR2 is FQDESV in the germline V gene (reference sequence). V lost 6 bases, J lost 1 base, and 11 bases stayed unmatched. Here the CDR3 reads CASSQTSGSRPGTDTQYF. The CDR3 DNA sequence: TGTGCCAGCAGTCAGACTAGCGGGAGTCGACCTGGCACAGATACGCAGTATTTT.

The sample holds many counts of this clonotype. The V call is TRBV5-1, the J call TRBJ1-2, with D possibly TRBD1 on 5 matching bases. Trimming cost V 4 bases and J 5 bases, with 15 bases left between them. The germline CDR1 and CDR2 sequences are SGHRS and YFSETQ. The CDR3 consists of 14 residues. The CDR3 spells CASSIGHSDYGYTF. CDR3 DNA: TGCGCCAGCAGCATTGGACACTCCGATTATGGCTACACCTTC.

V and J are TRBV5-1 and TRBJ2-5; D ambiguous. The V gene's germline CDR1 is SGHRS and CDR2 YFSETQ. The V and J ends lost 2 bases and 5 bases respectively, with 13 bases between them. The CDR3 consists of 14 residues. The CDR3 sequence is CASSFEDRAETQYF. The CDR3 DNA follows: TGCGCCAGCAGCTTTGAGGACCGCGCTGAGACCCAGTACTTC.

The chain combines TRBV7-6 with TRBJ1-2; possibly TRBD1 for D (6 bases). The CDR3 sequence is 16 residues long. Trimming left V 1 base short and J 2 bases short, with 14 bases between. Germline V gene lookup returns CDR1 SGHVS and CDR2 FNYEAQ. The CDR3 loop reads CASSLVAGELNYGYTF. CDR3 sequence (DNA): TGTGCCAGCAGCTTAGTGGCAGGGGAATTGAACTATGGCTACACCTTC.

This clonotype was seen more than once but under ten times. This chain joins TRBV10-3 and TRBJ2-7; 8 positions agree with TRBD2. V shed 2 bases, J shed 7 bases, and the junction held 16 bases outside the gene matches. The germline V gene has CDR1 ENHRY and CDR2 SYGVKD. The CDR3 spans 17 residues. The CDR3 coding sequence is TGTGCCATCAGTGAGGGGCAGGGTTCTAGCGGGCATTCGGAGCAGTACTTC. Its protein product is CAISEGQGSSGHSEQYF.

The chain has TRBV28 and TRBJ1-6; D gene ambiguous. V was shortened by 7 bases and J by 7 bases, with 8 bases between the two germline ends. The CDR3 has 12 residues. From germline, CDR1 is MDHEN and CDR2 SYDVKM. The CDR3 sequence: CASNGGNSPLHF. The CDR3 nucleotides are TGTGCCAGCAACGGAGGGAATTCACCCCTCCACTTT.

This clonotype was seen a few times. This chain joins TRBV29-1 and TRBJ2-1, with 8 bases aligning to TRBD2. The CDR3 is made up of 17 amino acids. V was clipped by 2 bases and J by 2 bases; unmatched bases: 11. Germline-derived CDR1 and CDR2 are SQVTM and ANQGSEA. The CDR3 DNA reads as TGCAGCGTTGAACCGATCAGAGCGGGGGCCGCCTACAATGAGCAGTTCTTC. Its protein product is CSVEPIRAGAAYNEQFF.

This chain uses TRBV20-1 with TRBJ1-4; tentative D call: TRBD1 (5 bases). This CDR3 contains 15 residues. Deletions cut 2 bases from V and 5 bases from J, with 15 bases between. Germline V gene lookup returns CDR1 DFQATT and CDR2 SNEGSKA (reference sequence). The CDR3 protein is CSARSKDISNEKLFF. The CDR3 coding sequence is TGCAGTGCTAGATCCAAGGACATATCGAATGAAAAACTGTTTTTT.

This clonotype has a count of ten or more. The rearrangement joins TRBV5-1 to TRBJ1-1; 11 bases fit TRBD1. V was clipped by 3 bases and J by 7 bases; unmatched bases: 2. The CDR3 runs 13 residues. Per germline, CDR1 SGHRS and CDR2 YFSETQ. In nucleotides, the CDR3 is TGCGCCAGCAGCTGGACAGGGGGCGGTGAAGCTTTCTTT. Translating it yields CASSWTGGGEAFF.

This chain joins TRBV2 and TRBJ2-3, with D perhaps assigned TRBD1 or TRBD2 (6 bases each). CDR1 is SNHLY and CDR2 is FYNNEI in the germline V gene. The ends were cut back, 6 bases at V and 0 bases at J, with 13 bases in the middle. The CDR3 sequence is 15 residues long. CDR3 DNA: TGTGCCAGCAGACACAGGGAGGCTAGCACAGATACGCAGTATTTT. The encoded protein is CASRHREASTDTQYF.

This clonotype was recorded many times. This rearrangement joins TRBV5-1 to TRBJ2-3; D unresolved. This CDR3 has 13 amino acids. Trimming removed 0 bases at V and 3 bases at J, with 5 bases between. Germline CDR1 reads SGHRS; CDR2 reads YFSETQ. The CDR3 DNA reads TGCGCCAGCAGCTTGGTTCCTACAGATACGCAGTATTTT. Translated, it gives CASSLVPTDTQYF.

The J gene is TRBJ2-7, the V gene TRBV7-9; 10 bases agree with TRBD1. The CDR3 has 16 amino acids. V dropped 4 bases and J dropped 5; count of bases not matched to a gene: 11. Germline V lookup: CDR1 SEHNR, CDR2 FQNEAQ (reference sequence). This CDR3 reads CASSSPQRDRGDEQYF. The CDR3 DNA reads TGTGCCAGCAGCTCCCCCCAGCGGGACAGGGGAGACGAGCAGTACTTC.

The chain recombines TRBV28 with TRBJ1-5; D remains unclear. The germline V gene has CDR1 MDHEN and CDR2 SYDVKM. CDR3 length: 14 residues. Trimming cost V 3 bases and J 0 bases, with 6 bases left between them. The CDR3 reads CASSFTNSNQPQHF. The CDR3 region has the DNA TGTGCCAGCAGTTTCACTAATAGCAATCAGCCCCAGCATTTT.

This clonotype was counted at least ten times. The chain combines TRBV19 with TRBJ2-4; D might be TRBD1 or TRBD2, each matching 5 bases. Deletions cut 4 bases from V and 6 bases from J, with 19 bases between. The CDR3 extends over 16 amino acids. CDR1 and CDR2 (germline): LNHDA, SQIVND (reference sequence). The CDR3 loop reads CASSTRSGTMGNIQYF. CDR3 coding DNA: TGTGCCAGTAGTACCCGATCTGGGACCATGGGAAACATTCAGTACTTC.

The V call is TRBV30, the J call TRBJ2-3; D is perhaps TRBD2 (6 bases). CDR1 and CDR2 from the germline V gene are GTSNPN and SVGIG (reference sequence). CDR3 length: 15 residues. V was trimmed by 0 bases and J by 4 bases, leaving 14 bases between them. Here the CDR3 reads CAWSVNSGSSDTQYF. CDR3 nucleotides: TGTGCCTGGAGTGTTAATAGCGGCAGTTCAGATACGCAGTATTTT. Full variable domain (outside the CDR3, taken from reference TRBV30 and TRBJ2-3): SQTIHQWPATLVQPVGSPLSLECTVEGTSNPNLYWYRQAAGRGLQLLFYSVGIGQISSEVPQNLSASRPQDRQFILSSKKLLLSDSGFYLCAWSVNSGSSDTQYFGPGTRLTVL.

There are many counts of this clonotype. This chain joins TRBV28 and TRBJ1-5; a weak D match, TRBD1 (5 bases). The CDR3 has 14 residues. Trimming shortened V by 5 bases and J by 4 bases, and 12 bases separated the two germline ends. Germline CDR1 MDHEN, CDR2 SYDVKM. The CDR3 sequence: CASSSRDGNQPQHF. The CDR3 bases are TGTGCCAGCAGTAGCCGGGACGGTAATCAGCCCCAGCATTTT.

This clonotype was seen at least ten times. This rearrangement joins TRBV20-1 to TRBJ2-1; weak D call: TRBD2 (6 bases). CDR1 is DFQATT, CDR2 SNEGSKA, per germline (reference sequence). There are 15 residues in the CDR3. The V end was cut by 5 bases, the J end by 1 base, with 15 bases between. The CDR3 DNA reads TGCAGTGCTGGGGTGGCGGGAAGGTCCTACAATGAGCAGTTCTTC. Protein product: CSAGVAGRSYNEQFF.

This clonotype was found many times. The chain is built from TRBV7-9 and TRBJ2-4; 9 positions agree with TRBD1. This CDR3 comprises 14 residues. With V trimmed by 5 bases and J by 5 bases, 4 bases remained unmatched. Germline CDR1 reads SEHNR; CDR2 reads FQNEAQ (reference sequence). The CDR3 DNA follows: TGTGCCAGCAGCCCCAGGACAGGGGAAAACATTCAGTACTTC. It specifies CASSPRTGENIQYF.

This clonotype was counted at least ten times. The CDR3 is CSAIRGRTDTQYF. The CDR3 region has the DNA TGCAGTGCTATCCGGGGAAGGACAGATACGCAGTATTTT. The V gene is TRBV20-1, the J gene TRBJ2-3; possibly TRBD2 for D (5 bases). The germline CDR1 and CDR2 sequences are DFQATT and SNEGSKA (reference sequence). The CDR3 is made up of 13 amino acids. V lost 4 bases and J lost 3, with 11 bases in between.

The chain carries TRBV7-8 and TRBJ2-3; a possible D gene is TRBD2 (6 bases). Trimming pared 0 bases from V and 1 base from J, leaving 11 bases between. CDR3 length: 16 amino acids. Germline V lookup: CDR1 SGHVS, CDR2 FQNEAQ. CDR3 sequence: CASSLALRRGTDTQYF. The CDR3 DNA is TGTGCCAGCAGCTTAGCGTTGCGGAGGGGCACAGATACGCAGTATTTT.

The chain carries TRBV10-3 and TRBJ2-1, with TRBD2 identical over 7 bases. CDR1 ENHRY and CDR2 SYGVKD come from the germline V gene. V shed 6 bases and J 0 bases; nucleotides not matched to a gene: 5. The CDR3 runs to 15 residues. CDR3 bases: TGTGCCATCAGCCTAGCGGTTTCCTCCTACAATGAGCAGTTCTTC. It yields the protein CAISLAVSSYNEQFF.

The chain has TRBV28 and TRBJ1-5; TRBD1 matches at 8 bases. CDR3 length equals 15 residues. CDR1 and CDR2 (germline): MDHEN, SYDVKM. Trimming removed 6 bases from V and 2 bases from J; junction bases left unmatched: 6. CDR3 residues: CASRTGGFGNQPQHF. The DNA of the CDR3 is TGTGCCAGCAGAACAGGGGGATTCGGCAATCAGCCCCAGCATTTT.

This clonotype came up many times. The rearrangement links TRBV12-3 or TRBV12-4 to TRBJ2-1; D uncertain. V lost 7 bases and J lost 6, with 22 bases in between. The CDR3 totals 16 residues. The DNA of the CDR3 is TGTGCCAGCAAGTTGGTGGGGATGTTATGGAGCAATGAGCAGTTCTTC. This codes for CASKLVGMLWSNEQFF.

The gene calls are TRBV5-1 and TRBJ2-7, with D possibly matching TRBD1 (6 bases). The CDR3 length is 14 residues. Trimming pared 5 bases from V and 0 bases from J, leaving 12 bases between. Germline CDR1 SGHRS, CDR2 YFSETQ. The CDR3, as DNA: TGCGCCAGCAGGTCGGACAGCACCTCCTACGAGCAGTACTTC. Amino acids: CASRSDSTSYEQYF.

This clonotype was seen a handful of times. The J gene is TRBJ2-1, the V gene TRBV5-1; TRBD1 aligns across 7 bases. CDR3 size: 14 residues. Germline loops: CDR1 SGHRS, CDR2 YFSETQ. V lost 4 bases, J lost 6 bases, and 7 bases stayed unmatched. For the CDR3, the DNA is TGCGCCAGCAGCGGCGGACAGGTTGGCAATGAGCAGTTCTTC. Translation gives CASSGGQVGNEQFF.

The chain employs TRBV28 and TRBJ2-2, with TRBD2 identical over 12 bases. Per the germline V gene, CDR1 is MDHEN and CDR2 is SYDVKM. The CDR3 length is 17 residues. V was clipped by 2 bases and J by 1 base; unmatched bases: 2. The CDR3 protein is CASSLASGRENTGELFF. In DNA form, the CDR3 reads TGTGCCAGCAGTTTAGCTAGCGGGAGGGAGAACACCGGGGAGCTGTTTTTT.

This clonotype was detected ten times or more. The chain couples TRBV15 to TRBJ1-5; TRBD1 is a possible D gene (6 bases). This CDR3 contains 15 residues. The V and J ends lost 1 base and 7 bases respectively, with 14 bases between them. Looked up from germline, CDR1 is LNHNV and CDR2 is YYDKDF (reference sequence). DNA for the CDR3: TGTGCCACCAGCAGAGTGTCGGCAGGGGTCCAGCCCCAGCATTTT. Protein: CATSRVSAGVQPQHF.